The source of this T cell receptor (beta chain) is a study of control samples from healthy donors and cancer patients. In this sample, this clone turned up once. V gave up 5 bases and J gave up 0 bases; unmatched junction bases: 12. Germline loops: CDR1 MDHEN, CDR2 SYDVKM. CDR3 length equals 18 residues. TCRdb's copy holds only in-frame clones and misses some; the assay was immunoSEQ multiplex PCR. Among approximately 150,000 clones listed, around 92% were seen once. Input material: blood. The TCR was taken from a man aged 30-40 years in good health. The chain is built from TRBV28 and TRBJ1-5, with 8 positions matching TRBD1. CDR3 residues: CASSATGTGLYSNQPQHF. CDR3 DNA sequence: TGTGCCAGCAGTGCGACCGGGACAGGACTTTATAGCAATCAGCCCCAGCATTTT.